This TCR beta chain originates from a study of T-cell memory formation after mild COVID-19. Each CDR3 protein is one row after TCRdb ran MiXCR on the 5' RACE reads. Of around 180,000 distinct CDR3 sequences in the sample, 16% are singletons; the top ten hold around 1.9%. The CDR3 runs to 14 residues. Germline V gene data show CDR1 as DFQATT and CDR2 as SNEGSKA (reference sequence). Unmatched junction bases numbered 4, after V lost 0 bases and J lost 6 bases. The receptor was isolated from an adult woman who had mild COVID-19 (a few samples of this study predate the infection). Cell type and time point are not known. The chain links TRBV20-1 to TRBJ2-7, with TRBD2 matching 11 bases. The specimen was PBMCs or a T cell subset sorted from them (not recorded which). CDR3 loop: CSARERLAGGEQYF. As DNA, the CDR3 is TGCAGTGCTAGAGAACGGCTAGCGGGGGGCGAGCAGTACTTC.